Following are 18 T cell receptor beta chains from one sample sequenced in a study of control samples from healthy donors and cancer patients. TCRdb keeps only in-frame clones here, not all; method: immunoSEQ multiplex PCR. The sample data list fewer than 200,000 clones. Sequencing was done on a sample of blood. Receptors were obtained from a woman aged 25-40 years in good health.

The chain carries TRBV7-9 and TRBJ1-6, with a possible D match to TRBD1 (6 bases). Trimming took off 0 bases at V and 9 bases at J, with 15 bases between the two ends. The CDR3 consists of 16 residues. The germline V gene encodes CDR1 SEHNR and CDR2 FQNEAQ (reference sequence). The CDR3 DNA follows: TGTGCCAGCAGCTTAGCCGGGGCCAGGGGCTTTTCACCCCTCCACTTT. This encodes CASSLAGARGFSPLHF.

The chain combines TRBV4-1 with TRBJ1-5, with 9 bases fitting TRBD1. Germline V CDR1 and CDR2: MGHRA, YSYEKL. J gave up 0 bases and V 4 bases, and 4 bases lay outside the gene matches. The CDR3 is 16 residues long. CDR3 region: CASSRTGVNSNQPQHF. The CDR3 DNA reads as TGCGCCAGCAGCCGGACAGGGGTCAATAGCAATCAGCCCCAGCATTTT.

Note on this clone: In the same sample, other DNA sequences code for this CDR3. This chain links TRBV19 with TRBJ1-5, with D unresolved. This CDR3 has 12 residues. Germline V lookup: CDR1 LNHDA, CDR2 SQIVND (reference sequence). V was shortened by 1 base and J by 6 bases, with 4 bases between the two germline ends. This CDR3 reads CASSIGSQPQHF. The DNA of the CDR3 is TGTGCCAGTAGTATAGGGAGTCAGCCCCAGCATTTT.

The J gene is TRBJ2-1, the V gene TRBV11-3, with 8 bases that match TRBD2. With 5 bases clipped from V and 7 bases from J, the junction kept 13 bases outside the gene matches. Germline CDR1 reads SGHNT; CDR2 reads YENEEA. CDR3 length: 16 amino acids. CDR3 coding DNA: TGTGCCAGCAGCCCCGGCCGACTAGCGCGAGGAAATGAGCAGTTCTTC. Its protein is CASSPGRLARGNEQFF.

The V call is TRBV10-3, the J call TRBJ1-1, with D uncertain. Germline CDR1 and CDR2: ENHRY and SYGVKD. Trimming left V 2 bases short and J 4 bases short, with 8 bases between. The CDR3 extends over 13 amino acids. The CDR3 loop reads CAISEREGTEAFF. The DNA of the CDR3 is TGTGCCATCAGTGAGCGGGAAGGCACTGAAGCTTTCTTT.

The chain recombines TRBV25-1 with TRBJ2-1, with D unresolved. With 1 base removed from V and 8 bases from J, the gap between germline ends came to 3 bases. Germline loops: CDR1 MGHDK, CDR2 SYGVNS. The CDR3 is made up of 11 amino acids. CDR3 sequence reads: CASSEWYEQFF. The CDR3 bases are TGTGCCAGCAGTGAATGGTATGAGCAGTTCTTC.

The CDR3 loop is CASSSTTSGRIDTQYF. The CDR3, as DNA: TGTGCCAGCAGTTCAACGACTAGCGGGAGGATAGATACGCAGTATTTT. The chain is built from TRBV28 and TRBJ2-3, with 13 bases aligning to TRBD2. CDR3 length equals 16 residues. Germline CDR1 reads MDHEN; CDR2 reads SYDVKM. V dropped 4 bases and J dropped 5; count of bases not matched to a gene: 6.

This sequence joins TRBV7-2 and TRBJ1-1; 7 bases are shared with TRBD1. CDR3 size: 15 residues. V trimming: 5 bases; J trimming: 1 base; junction bases outside the gene matches: 7. The germline V gene has CDR1 SGHTA and CDR2 FQGNSA. Here the CDR3 reads CASSTRQGQNTEAFF. The CDR3 nucleotides are TGTGCCAGCAGCACCCGACAGGGCCAGAACACTGAAGCTTTCTTT.

The V call is TRBV6-4, the J call TRBJ2-7; the D is unclear. The CDR3 has 13 amino acids. The V and J ends lost 3 bases and 6 bases respectively, with 12 bases between them. Germline-derived CDR1 and CDR2 are MRHNA and SNTAGT. The CDR3 loop is CASSEHGIGEQYF. CDR3 coding DNA: TGTGCCAGCAGTGAACATGGGATAGGCGAGCAGTACTTC.

The chain carries TRBV19 and TRBJ1-2; 10 bases match TRBD1. The CDR3 consists of 13 residues. Trimming at V came to 6 bases and at J to 6 bases, leaving 4 bases not matched to a gene. Germline CDR1 and CDR2: LNHDA and SQIVND (reference sequence). CDR3: CASRGQGYDGYTF. The CDR3 DNA follows: TGTGCCAGTAGGGGACAGGGGTATGATGGCTACACCTTC.

The V call is TRBV28, the J call TRBJ1-2; no reliable D call. Germline V gives CDR1 MDHEN, CDR2 SYDVKM. The CDR3 totals 13 residues. With 5 bases removed from V and 2 bases from J, the gap between germline ends came to 9 bases. CDR3 DNA sequence: TGTGCCAGCAGTCCCGGCCCCAACTATGGCTACACCTTC. Translated, it gives CASSPGPNYGYTF.

This chain links TRBV4-1 with TRBJ2-6, with 8 bases aligning to TRBD1. The CDR3 is 15 amino acids. The junction had 4 bases not matched to a gene; V was cut back by 9 bases and J by 0 bases. Germline-derived CDR1 and CDR2 are MGHRA and YSYEKL. This CDR3 reads CASHDRGSGANVLTF. The CDR3 nucleotides read TGCGCCAGTCACGACAGGGGCTCTGGGGCCAACGTCCTGACTTTC.

The chain has TRBV19 and TRBJ2-1; TRBD1 or TRBD2 may be the D gene (7 bases each). Germline assignment: CDR1 LNHDA and CDR2 SQIVND (reference sequence). This CDR3 has 20 residues. The V gene lost 10 bases and the J gene lost 2 bases, with 33 bases spanning the gap. Here the CDR3 DNA reads TGTGCCAAAGGGACAGCTGACGAGCCCCTAGCGGCTCGACCCTACAATGAGCAGTTCTTC. Residues: CAKGTADEPLAARPYNEQFF.

The rearrangement joins TRBV7-2 to TRBJ2-7, with D possibly called TRBD1 or TRBD2 (5 bases each). CDR1 and CDR2 (germline): SGHTA, FQGNSA. The CDR3 totals 15 residues. V lost 1 base, J lost 6 bases, and 16 bases lay in between. DNA of the CDR3: TGTGCCAGCAGCTTAGGTGGCAGGGAGAGGCTCGAGCAGTACTTC. Its translation is CASSLGGRERLEQYF.

The chain combines TRBV6-2 or TRBV6-3 with TRBJ1-5; no clear D. Germline CDR1 MNHEY, CDR2 SVGEGT. The V gene lost 0 bases and the J gene lost 3 bases, with 18 bases spanning the gap. The CDR3 runs to 18 residues. The CDR3 DNA reads TGTGCCAGCAGTTACTCACCGGGCCAGGTAACCCTCAATCAGCCCCAGCATTTT. Its protein product is CASSYSPGQVTLNQPQHF.

The V call is TRBV18, the J call TRBJ2-5, with unresolved D. The V and J ends lost 5 bases and 5 bases respectively, with 9 bases between them. The germline gives CDR1 KGHSH, CDR2 LQKENI. This CDR3 region has 12 residues. The CDR3 bases are TGTGCCAGCTCAGACCAAGCGGAGACCCAGTACTTC. Translated: CASSDQAETQYF.

The rearrangement joins TRBV24-1 to TRBJ1-5; weak D call: TRBD1 (5 bases). Germline loops: CDR1 KGHDR, CDR2 SFDVKD. V gave up 9 bases and J gave up 2 bases, with 13 bases separating them. The CDR3 contains 14 residues. The CDR3 loop is CATGREFGNQPQHF. The CDR3 DNA reads as TGTGCCACCGGCAGGGAGTTTGGCAATCAGCCCCAGCATTTT.

The genes are TRBV30 and TRBJ1-2; tentative D call: TRBD1 (6 bases). This CDR3 has 13 residues. V was pared by 0 bases and J by 8 bases, with 13 bases between. The V gene's germline CDR1 is GTSNPN and CDR2 SVGIG (reference sequence). CDR3 amino acids: CAWSVFIRGGYTF. The CDR3 DNA reads as TGTGCCTGGAGTGTATTCATCAGGGGCGGCTACACCTTC.